This T cell receptor beta chain was documented in a study of cytomegalovirus exposure and HLA in healthy donors (dated by TCRdb to about 2017). In terms of the full investigation: In an earlier analysis of roughly 500 of the donors, 250 to 350 Gb of sequence data and approximately 120 million unique TCR beta sequences from 150 million to 200 million T cells were reported. Across under 500 genotyped donors of the cohort, an average of about 240,000 unique TCR beta nucleotide sequences per donor were sequenced, and roughly 18% of those sequences were non-productive. To decide whether each TCR beta V gene segment behaved as functional or pseudogenic, an earlier analysis of some 600 of the donors relied on high-throughput TCR beta sequencing. The number of typed donors differed by locus: roughly 620-640 for A, B, C, DRB1 and DQB1; approximately 520 for DQA1; some 590 for DPA1; and some 470 for DPB1. In addition to the first cohort of about 650 subjects, a separate validation cohort of about 120 different subjects was used. Both class I and class II loci were covered by HLA typing, at four-digit resolution. Every discovery cohort repertoire had been produced on one sequencing platform. In a later genetic analysis, genome-wide SNP genotypes for about three fifths of the 666 donors were used, and that subset was treated as a discovery cohort. The study aimed to test whether signatures of past pathogen exposure could be identified by cataloging public T cell receptors. An early release that covered 640 HLA-typed donors contained approximately 300 gigabases of sequencing data and tens of millions of unique TCR sequences. Donor age, sex, ethnicity and CMV serostatus were compiled alongside the repertoire data. Using immunosequencing, the study profiled T cell repertoires from some 670 subjects and related those repertoires to cytomegalovirus serostatus. To predict cytomegalovirus infection status, the study brought together high-throughput TCR immunosequencing, statistical association of individual TCRs with disease status, and machine learning. The genetic ancestry cluster associated with self-reported Caucasian donors included 81% of the 398 genotyped donors. Because of strong linkage in the cohort, a handful of DR-DQ haplotypes were treated as single units for association and clustering. A later analysis re-examined previously published TCR beta repertoires from more than 650 donors and added high-resolution HLA genotyping to investigate patterns of TCR occurrence. In the later analysis, no new phenotypic data were used to find candidate immune exposures; instead, reliance was placed on TCR beta sequences and their occurrence across donors.

Regarding this clone: Its antigen specificity is not known. It has no much larger one-base neighbor in the sample; base qualities were not kept.

Libraries were made using the immunoSEQ multiplex PCR assay. A mixture of 60 forward primers for TCR Vbeta segments and 13 reverse primers for TCR Jbeta segments was used in the multiplex PCR. Amplification of the CDR3 region of rearranged TCR beta genes was performed with a multiplex PCR assay on genomic DNA. On the Illumina HiSeq System, the amplified TCR beta libraries were sequenced as 87-base-pair reads. On the study's bioinformatics: Across the 670 or so repertoires, a later analysis counted 75 million to 90 million unique TCR beta chains, 8.5 million to 12 million of which were shared by at least two donors. A nearest-neighbor algorithm error-corrected the raw reads and collapsed the reads into unique sequences, merging closely related sequences to remove PCR and sequencing errors. To assign V, D and J gene segments, CDR3 sequences were aligned to IMGT reference sequences. For a sequence to be retained, at least a six-nucleotide match to both a V gene segment and a J gene segment was required. Rearrangements were called productive when the CDR3 lacked stop codons and stayed in frame with V and J; all others were non-productive. Following IMGT convention, CDR3 was defined as the stretch from the second conserved V-encoded cysteine up to the conserved J-encoded phenylalanine. Sequences without an unambiguous match to a single V gene segment were excluded from the earlier analysis of almost 600 of the donors. In an earlier analysis of roughly 500 of the donors, V segments were called functional above 56.7% productive rearrangements and were called segregating when the between-donor standard deviation exceeded 5%. To diagnose cytomegalovirus status from the catalog of TCR beta chain sequences, a statistical classification framework was built. In a later analysis, TCR nucleotide sequences were compared against IMGT/GENE-DB human TR gene sequences so that V and J genes could be assigned. The TCRdist pipeline was used in a later analysis to assign CDR3 sequences and most-parsimonious VDJ recombination scenarios. In a later analysis, each TCR beta chain was defined by its CDR3 amino acid sequence together with its V-gene family, and reads without a unique V-gene family were excluded. In a later analysis, 550 to 650 highly shared, low-generation-probability nucleotide sequences were removed to address suspected cross-contamination and a sequencing artifact. In a later analysis, a clonal expansion index for each public chain was calculated from normalized within-repertoire ranks of inferred template counts. In a later analysis, generation probabilities were computed with a VDJ recombination model fitted to out-of-frame rearrangements, and the resulting probabilities were checked against IGoR. In a later analysis, hypergeometric tests were used to score TCR-TCR, TCR-HLA and TCR-CMV co-occurrence, with a repertoire-size bias correction applied to TCR pairs. False discovery rates were estimated in a later analysis by permuting HLA or CMV assignments 20 times. A later analysis grouped co-occurring TCRs with DBSCAN, adding TCRdist sequence similarity when clustering within HLA-allele-positive subsets. Co-occurrence clustering excluded repertoires with fewer than 30,000 or more than 120,000 public chains, plus five with anomalous nucleotide sharing. TCRdb took over this immuneACCESS table, retaining in-frame rearrangements with V and J assigned. Such tables are incomplete; in checked studies, under half of the missing clones stem from an unresolved V gene, and the remainder is unexplained. The V and J calls and clone size come from that table; D and trimming were worked out from the DNA. The sample contains about 130,000 clones, roughly 15% of them found a single time. Clones ranked in the top ten supply approximately 2.9% of the sample.

The cohort was made up of roughly 670 healthy bone marrow donors. At the time of sampling, every cohort member was nominally healthy, though immune exposures that went unrecorded were likely present. The donor was CMV seropositive and was included in the group of 250 to 300 seropositive cohort members. A peripheral blood sample was provided by each donor, and peripheral blood mononuclear cells were used for TCR beta sequencing. The Qiagen DNeasy Blood Extraction Kit was used to extract genomic DNA from the blood cell samples. The research as a whole found: According to a later analysis, most CMV-associated TCR beta chains appeared to be HLA-restricted, and the HLA associations seemed to be driven largely by CMV exposure. The study listed 150 to 200 TCR beta chains as associated with cytomegalovirus. According to a later analysis, TCR association rates differed among HLA loci, with DRB1 alleles showing the most associated TCRs and HLA-C alleles showing the fewest. In a later analysis, HLA-associated TCR beta chains were found to be more clonally expanded and to have lower generation probabilities than equally common non-associated chains. This cohort had only TCR beta chains sequenced, and the lack of alpha or paired-chain data limited which features could be detected. A later analysis reported that several top co-occurrence clusters appeared linked to parvovirus B19, influenza, CMV and Epstein-Barr virus. The earlier analysis of about 600 of the donors excluded 15 to 20 rarely observed V segments, including chromosome 9 orphons, because counts were too low. A cluster of highly shared sequence variants was judged likely to represent a technical artifact of the sequencing pipeline. A later analysis associated 16,951 TCR beta sequences with specific HLA alleles at a false discovery rate of 0.05. HLA typing was unavailable for some donors at each locus, so association tests used only the typed subset. Immune exposure information for the cohort was limited to CMV serostatus. Sequencing depth was assumed to be roughly uniform across donors in the presence/absence analyses, though that assumption may not hold. Correlated functional status among segregating V segments might reflect linkage disequilibrium, but an unknown experimental factor could not be ruled out. Some IMGT-functional V segments, including TRBV6-2 and TRBV6-3, could not be distinguished by the 87-base-pair reads and were therefore excluded. An association between a missense DCLRE1C variant and V-gene and J-gene trimming of TCR beta chains was found in a later genetic analysis and replicated in an independent cohort. When HLA alleles, especially DR and DQ, strongly co-occurred, TCR associations were difficult to assign to individual alleles. In both the original and validation cohorts, the classifier was reported to diagnose cytomegalovirus status with high specificity and sensitivity. A later genetic analysis reported fewer N-insertions in productive TCRs among donors in an Asian-associated ancestry cluster than the approximately 670-donor mean. Most TCR sequences were observed very rarely across donors, whereas some public TCRs were present in many individuals. It was suggested by the authors that the approach could potentially be generalized to other disease states and immunological phenotypes. In an earlier analysis of approximately 590 of the donors, most TCR beta V segments appeared in productive rearrangements about 90% or about 30% of the time, broadly matching IMGT annotations. In vitro tests confirmed that a few of the cytomegalovirus-associated TCR beta chains recognize cytomegalovirus antigens. A further reported finding was that TCR beta sequences accurately predicted the HLA-A and HLA-B alleles for most subjects in the first cohort.

Reading from cysteine to phenylalanine, the CDR3 counts 14 amino acids. The retained sequence is limited to the CDR3, 42 bases, with the frame set at the first base. Compared with germline, V lacks 1 base and J lacks 4 bases; bases without a gene match: 2. The germline V gene supplies CDR1 SGHVS and CDR2 FQNEAQ. The chain was built from TRBV7-8 and TRBJ1-2; 8 bases in the junction line up with TRBD1. Sample: PBMCs. This clonotype was obtained from a female donor in good health and CMV-seropositive. The DNA sequence is as follows: TGTGCCAGCAGCTTAGTCACAGGGGGCTATGGCTACACCTTC. This translates into CASSLVTGGYGYTF. This CDR3, with the reference TRBV7-8 and TRBJ1-2 proteins standing in past its ends, gives the full variable domain GAGVSQSPRYKVAKRGQDVALRCDPISGHVSLFWYQQALGQGPEFLTYFQNEAQLDKSGLPSDRFFAERPEGSVSTLKIQRTQQEDSAVYLCASSLVTGGYGYTFGSGTRLTVV.